This TCR beta chain was documented in a study of early T cells in non-severe SARS-CoV-2 infection. Study information: Sequencing was performed on bulk RNA from unsorted whole blood, leaving chains unpaired.

Individual cDNA molecules were tagged with unique molecular identifiers, the study reported. TCRdb analysed the 5' RACE reads with MiXCR anew, one entry per CDR3 protein. Of about 64,000 distinct CDR3 sequences listed, about 17% were seen once; the top ten hold about 8.4%. Sequenced here: whole blood, sampled at baseline. The sequence was collected from an adult who was a healthcare worker with PCR-confirmed SARS-CoV-2 infection or an uninfected control (not recorded which).

CDR3 in DNA: TGTGCCAGCAGCCGCCCCAGGGGCGCGGGGGGCTACACCTTC. This sequence encodes CASSRPRGAGGYTF. This chain uses TRBV5-4 with TRBJ1-2; TRBD1 might be the D (6 bases). Germline loops: CDR1 SGHNT, CDR2 YYREEE (reference sequence). This CDR3 spans 14 amino acids. V lost 4 bases, J lost 8 bases, and 18 bases lay in between. The whole variable domain, filled in from reference TRBV5-4 and TRBJ1-2, reads ETGVTQSPTHLIKTRGQQVTLRCSSQSGHNTVSWYQQALGQGPQFIFQYYREEENGRGNFPPRFSGLQFPNYSSELNVNALELDDSALYLCASSRPRGAGGYTFGSGTRLTVV.